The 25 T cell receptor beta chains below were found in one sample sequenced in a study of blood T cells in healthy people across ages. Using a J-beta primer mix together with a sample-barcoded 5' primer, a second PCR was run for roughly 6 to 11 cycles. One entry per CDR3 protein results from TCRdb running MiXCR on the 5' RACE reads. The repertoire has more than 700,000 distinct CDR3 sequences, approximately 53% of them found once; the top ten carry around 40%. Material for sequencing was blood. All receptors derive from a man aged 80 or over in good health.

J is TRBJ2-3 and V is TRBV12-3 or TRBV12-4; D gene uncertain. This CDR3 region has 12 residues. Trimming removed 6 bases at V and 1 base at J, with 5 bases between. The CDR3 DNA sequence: TGTGCCAGCAGATTCGGCACAGATACGCAGTATTTT. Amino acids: CASRFGTDTQYF.

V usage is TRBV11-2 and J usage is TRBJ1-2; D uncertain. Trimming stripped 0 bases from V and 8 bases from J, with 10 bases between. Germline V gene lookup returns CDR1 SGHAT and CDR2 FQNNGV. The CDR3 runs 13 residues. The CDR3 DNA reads TGTGCCAGCAGCTTAGATAGGATCGGCGGCTACACCTTC. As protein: CASSLDRIGGYTF. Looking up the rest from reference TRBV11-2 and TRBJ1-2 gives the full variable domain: EAGVAQSPRYKIIEKRQSVAFWCNPISGHATLYWYQQILGQGPKLLIQFQNNGVVDDSQLPKDRFSAERLKGVDSTLKIQPAKLEDSAVYLCASSLDRIGGYTFGSGTRLTVV.

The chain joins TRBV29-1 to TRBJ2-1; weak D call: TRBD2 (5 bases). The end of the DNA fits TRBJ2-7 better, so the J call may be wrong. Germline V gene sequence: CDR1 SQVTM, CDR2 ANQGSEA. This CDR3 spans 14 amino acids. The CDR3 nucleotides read TGCAGCGTTTCCTTGCGGCACGGGAACAATGAGCAGTACTTC. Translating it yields CSVSLRHGNNEQYF.

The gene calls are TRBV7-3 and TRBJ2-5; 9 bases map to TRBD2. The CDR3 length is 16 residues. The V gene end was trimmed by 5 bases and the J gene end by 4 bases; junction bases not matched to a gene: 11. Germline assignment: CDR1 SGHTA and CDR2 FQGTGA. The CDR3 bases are TGTGCCAGCAGCAGAGACGGCGGGAGGGTAGGAGAGACCCAGTACTTC. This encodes CASSRDGGRVGETQYF. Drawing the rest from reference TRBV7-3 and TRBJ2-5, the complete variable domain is GAGVSQTPSNKVTEKGKYVELRCDPISGHTALYWYRQSLGQGPEFLIYFQGTGAADDSGLPNDRFFAVRPEGSVSTLKIQRTERGDSAVYLCASSRDGGRVGETQYFGPGTRLLVL.

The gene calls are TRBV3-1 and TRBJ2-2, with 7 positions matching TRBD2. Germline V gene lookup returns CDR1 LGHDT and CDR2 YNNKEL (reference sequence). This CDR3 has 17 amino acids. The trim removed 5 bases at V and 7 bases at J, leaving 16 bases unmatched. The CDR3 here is CASSSTLAAGLGGELFF. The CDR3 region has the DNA TGTGCCAGCAGCTCGACTCTGGCAGCGGGACTCGGCGGGGAGCTGTTTTTT.

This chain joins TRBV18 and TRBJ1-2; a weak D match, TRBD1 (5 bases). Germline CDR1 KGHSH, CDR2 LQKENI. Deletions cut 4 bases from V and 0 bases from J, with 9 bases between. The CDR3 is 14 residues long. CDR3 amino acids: CASSLGASNYGYTF. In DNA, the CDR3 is TGTGCCAGCTCACTCGGGGCATCTAACTATGGCTACACCTTC. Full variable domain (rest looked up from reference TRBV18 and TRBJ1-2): NAGVMQNPRHLVRRRGQEARLRCSPMKGHSHVYWYRQLPEEGLKFMVYLQKENIIDESGMPKERFSAEFPKEGPSILRIQQVVRGDSAAYFCASSLGASNYGYTFGSGTRLTVV.

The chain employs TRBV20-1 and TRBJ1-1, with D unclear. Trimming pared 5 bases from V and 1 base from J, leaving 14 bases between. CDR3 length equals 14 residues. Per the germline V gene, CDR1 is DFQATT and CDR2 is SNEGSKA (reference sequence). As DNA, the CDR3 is TGCAGTGCTGCCGGAAAGACGGGGAACACTGAAGCTTTCTTT. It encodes CSAAGKTGNTEAFF.

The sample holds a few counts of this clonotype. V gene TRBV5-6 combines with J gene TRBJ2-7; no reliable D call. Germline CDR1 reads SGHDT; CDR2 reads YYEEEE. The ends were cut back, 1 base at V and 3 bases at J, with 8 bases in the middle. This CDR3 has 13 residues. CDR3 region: CASSLRGVYEQYF. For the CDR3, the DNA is TGTGCCAGCAGCTTGCGTGGCGTCTACGAGCAGTACTTC.

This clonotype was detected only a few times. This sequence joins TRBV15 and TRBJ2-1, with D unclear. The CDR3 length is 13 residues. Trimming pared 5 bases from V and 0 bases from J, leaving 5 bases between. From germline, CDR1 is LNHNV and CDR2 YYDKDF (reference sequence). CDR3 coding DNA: TGTGCCACCAGCGAATACTCCTACAATGAGCAGTTCTTC. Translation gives CATSEYSYNEQFF.

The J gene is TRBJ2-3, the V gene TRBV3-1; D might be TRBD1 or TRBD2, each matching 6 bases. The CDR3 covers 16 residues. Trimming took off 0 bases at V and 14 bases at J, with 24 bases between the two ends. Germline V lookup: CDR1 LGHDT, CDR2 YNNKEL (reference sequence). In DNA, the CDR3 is TGTGCCAGCAGCCAAGATGGACGGGGGCGGGGCAGATACGCGTATTTT. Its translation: CASSQDGRGRGRYAYF.

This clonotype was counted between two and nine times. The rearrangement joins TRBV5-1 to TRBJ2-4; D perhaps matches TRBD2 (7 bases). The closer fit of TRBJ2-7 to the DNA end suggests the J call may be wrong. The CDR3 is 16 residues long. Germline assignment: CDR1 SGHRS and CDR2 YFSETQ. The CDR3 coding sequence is TGCGCCAGCAGCTTGACACCCGGGACGGGGGGCTTCGAGCAGTACTTC. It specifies CASSLTPGTGGFEQYF.

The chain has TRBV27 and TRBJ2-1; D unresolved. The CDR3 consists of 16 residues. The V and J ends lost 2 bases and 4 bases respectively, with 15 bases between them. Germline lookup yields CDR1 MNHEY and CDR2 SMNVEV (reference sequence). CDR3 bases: TGTGCCAGCAGTTTAATGGATGGTAAACTGTACAATGAGCAGTTCTTC. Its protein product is CASSLMDGKLYNEQFF.

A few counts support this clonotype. CDR3 sequence: CAISVGGRGEQYF. In DNA, the CDR3 is TGTGCCATCAGTGTAGGGGGACGTGGCGAGCAGTACTTC. The chain carries TRBV10-3 and TRBJ2-5; possible D gene TRBD1, 6 bases. The end of the DNA aligns better with TRBJ2-7, so the J call may be wrong. Germline lookup yields CDR1 ENHRY and CDR2 SYGVKD. This CDR3 is built from 13 residues.

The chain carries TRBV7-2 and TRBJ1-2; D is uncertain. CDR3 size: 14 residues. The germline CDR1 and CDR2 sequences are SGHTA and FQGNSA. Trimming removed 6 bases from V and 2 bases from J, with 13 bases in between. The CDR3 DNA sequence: TGTGCCAGCAGACGACGAACCGAGAACTATGGCTACACCTTC. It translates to CASRRRTENYGYTF.

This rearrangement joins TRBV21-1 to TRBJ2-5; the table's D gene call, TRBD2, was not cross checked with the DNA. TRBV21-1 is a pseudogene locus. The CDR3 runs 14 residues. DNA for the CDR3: TGTGCCAGCAGCAGGGCCTCGAAGAAGGAGACCCAGTACTTC. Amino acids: CASSRASKKETQYF.

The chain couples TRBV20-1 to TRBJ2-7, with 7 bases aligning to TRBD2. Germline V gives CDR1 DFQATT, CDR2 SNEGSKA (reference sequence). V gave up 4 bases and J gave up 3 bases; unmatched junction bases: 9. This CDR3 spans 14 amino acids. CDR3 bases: TGCAGTGCTACCCACCCGGGACTAAACTACGAGCAGTACTTC. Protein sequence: CSATHPGLNYEQYF.

CDR3 in DNA: TGTGCCAGCAGTTGGGAACCCCCAGCGGGAGGGCCGAATGAGCAGTACTTC. This encodes CASSWEPPAGGPNEQYF. This rearrangement joins TRBV27 to TRBJ2-4, with TRBD2 identical over 10 bases. Germline V gene lookup returns CDR1 MNHEY and CDR2 SMNVEV (reference sequence). V lost 4 bases, J lost 13 bases, and 19 bases stayed unmatched. This CDR3 comprises 17 residues.

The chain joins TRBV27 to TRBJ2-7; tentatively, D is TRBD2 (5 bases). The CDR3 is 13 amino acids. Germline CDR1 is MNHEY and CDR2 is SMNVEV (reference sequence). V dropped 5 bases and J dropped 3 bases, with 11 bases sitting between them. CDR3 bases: TGTGCCAGCAGTAGAGGACTCCTCTACGAGCAGTACTTC. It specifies CASSRGLLYEQYF.

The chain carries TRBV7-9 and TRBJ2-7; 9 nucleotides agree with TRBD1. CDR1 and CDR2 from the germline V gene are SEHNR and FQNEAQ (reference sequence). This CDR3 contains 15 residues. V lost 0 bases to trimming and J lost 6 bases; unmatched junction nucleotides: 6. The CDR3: CASSLAGQGYGEQYF. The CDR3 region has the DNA TGTGCCAGCAGCTTAGCGGGACAGGGATATGGCGAGCAGTACTTC.

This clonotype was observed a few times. Here the CDR3 reads CSVGGLAGADSSYNEQFF. CDR3 DNA sequence: TGCAGCGTCGGAGGACTAGCGGGCGCCGATAGCTCCTACAATGAGCAGTTCTTC. The rearrangement joins TRBV29-1 to TRBJ2-1, with 11 nucleotides matching TRBD2. Germline values: CDR1 SQVTM, CDR2 ANQGSEA. CDR3 length: 18 residues. Trimming removed 6 bases from V and 0 bases from J; junction bases left unmatched: 13.

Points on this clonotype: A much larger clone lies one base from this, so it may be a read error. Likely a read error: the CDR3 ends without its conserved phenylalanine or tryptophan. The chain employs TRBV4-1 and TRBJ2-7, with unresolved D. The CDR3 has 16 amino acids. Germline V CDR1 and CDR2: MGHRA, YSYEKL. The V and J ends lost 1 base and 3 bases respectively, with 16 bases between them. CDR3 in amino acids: CASSQGSNPTRYEQYL. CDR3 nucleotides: TGCGCCAGCAGCCAAGGCAGCAACCCGACCCGCTACGAGCAGTACCTC.

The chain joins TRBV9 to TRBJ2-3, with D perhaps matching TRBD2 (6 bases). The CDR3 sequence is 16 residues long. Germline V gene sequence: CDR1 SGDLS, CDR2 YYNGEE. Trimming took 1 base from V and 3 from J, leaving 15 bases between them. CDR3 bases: TGTGCCAGCAGCGTACTAGGAGCGGGCCTTACAGATACGCAGTATTTT. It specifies CASSVLGAGLTDTQYF.

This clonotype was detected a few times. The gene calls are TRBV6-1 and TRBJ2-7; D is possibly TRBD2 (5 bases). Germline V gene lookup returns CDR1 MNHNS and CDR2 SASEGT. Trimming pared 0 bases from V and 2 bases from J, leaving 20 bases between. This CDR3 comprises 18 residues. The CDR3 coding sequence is TGTGCCAGCAGTGAAGCGCGAGGTGTAGGCGGGCGAGCCTACGAGCAGTACTTC. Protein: CASSEARGVGGRAYEQYF.

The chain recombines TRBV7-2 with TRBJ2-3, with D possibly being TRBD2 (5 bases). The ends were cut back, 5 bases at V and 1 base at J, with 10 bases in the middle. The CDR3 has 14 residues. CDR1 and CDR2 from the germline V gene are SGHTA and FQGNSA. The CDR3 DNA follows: TGTGCCAGCAGCCCGGACTGGGGCACAGATACGCAGTATTTT. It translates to CASSPDWGTDTQYF.

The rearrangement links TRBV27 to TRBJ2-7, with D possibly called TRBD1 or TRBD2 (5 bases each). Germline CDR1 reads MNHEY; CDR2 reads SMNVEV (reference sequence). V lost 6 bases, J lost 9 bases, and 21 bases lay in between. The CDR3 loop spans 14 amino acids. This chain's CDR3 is CASRGTSWPAGQYF. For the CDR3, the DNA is TGTGCCAGCAGGGGGACCTCATGGCCGGCAGGGCAGTACTTC.